Sequencing of this TCR beta chain was carried out in a study of T cells after posttransplantation cyclophosphamide. Only in-frame clones appear in the TCRdb table, and some are missing; sequencing was by immunoSEQ multiplex PCR. The sample is made up of roughly 42,000 clones, none counted only once. Study-level results: Donor-recipient repertoire similarity was low at 1-2 months, rising over year one.

The CDR3 runs 14 residues. The V gene's germline CDR1 is SGHNT and CDR2 YYREEE (reference sequence). V shed 2 bases, J shed 5 bases, and the junction held 4 bases outside the gene matches. Regarding this clone: Its target is not known.

This sequence was found in a woman between 45 and 60 years old in good health and a related stem cell transplant donor. The chain joins TRBV5-4 to TRBJ2-5; 9 bases are shared with TRBD2. The sequenced sample consisted of PBMCs. Written as DNA, the CDR3 is TGTGCCAGCAGCTTAGCGGGGGGCGGGGAGACCCAGTACTTC. This sequence encodes CASSLAGGGETQYF.